The source of this T cell receptor beta chain is a study of blood T cell repertoires in COVID-19. Study-level background: PBMCs, B-cell-depleted T cells, or T cells provided the cDNA or gDNA that made up the material.

Measured with immunoSEQ multiplex PCR; TCRdb has only the in-frame clones, and not every one. The table includes approximately 300,000 clones, about 85% detected once. Germline CDR1 SGDLS, CDR2 YYNGEE. This CDR3 spans 16 amino acids. Unmatched junction bases numbered 6, after V lost 0 bases and J lost 2 bases. This sequence joins TRBV9 and TRBJ2-5; 8 bases agree with TRBD2. The material sequenced was PBMCs or T cells enriched from blood (not recorded which). The sequence derives from a woman aged 30 to 39 who had been exposed to COVID-19. The DNA for the CDR3 is TGTGCCAGCAGCGTAGGGGATAGCGGGGTGCAAGAGACCCAGTACTTC. Protein: CASSVGDSGVQETQYF.